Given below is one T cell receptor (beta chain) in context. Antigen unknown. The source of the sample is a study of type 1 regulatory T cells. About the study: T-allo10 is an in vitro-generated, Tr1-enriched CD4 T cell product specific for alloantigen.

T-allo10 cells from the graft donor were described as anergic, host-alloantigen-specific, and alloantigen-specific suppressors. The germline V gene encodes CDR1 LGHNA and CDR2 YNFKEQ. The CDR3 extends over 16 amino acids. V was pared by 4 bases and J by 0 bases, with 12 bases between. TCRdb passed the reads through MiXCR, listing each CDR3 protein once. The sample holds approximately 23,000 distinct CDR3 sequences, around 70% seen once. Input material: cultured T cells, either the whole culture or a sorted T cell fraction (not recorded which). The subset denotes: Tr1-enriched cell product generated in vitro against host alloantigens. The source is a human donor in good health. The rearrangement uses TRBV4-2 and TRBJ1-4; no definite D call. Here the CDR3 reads CASSLGQDATNEKLFF. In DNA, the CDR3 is TGTGCCAGCAGCCTCGGTCAGGATGCAACTAATGAAAAACTGTTTTTT.